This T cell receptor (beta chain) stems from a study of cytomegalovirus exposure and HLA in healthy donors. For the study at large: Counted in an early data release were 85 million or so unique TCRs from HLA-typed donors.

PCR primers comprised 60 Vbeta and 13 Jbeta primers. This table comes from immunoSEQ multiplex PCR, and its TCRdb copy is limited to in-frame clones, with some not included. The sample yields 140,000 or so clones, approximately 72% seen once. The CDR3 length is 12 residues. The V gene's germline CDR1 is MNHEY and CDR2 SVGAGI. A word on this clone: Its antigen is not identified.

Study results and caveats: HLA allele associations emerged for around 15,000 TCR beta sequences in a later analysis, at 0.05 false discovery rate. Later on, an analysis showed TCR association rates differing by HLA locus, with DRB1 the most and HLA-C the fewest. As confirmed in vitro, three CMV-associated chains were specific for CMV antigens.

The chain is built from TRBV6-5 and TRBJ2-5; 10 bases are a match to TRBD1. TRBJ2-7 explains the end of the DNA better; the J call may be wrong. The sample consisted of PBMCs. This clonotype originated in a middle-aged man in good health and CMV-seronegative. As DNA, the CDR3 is TGTGCGTCCCGGGACAGGGGCCACGAGCAGTACTTC. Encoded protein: CASRDRGHEQYF.